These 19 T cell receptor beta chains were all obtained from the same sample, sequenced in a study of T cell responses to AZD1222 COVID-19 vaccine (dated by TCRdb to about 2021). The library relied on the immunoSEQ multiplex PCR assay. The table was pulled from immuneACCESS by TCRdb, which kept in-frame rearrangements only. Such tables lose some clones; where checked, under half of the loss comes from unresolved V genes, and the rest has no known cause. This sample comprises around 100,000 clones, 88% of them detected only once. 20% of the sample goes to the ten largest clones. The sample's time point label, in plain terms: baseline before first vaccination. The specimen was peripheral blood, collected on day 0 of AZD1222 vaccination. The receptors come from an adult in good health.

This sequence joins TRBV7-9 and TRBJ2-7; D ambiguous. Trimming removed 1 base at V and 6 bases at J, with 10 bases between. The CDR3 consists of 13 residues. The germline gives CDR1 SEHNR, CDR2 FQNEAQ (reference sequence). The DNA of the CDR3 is TGTGCCAGCAGCTTAGATGGTTGGGGCGAGCAGTACTTC. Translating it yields CASSLDGWGEQYF.

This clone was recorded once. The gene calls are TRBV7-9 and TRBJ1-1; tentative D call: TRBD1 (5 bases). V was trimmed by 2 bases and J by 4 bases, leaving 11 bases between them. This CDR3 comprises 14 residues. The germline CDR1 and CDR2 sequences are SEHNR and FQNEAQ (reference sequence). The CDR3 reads CASSLSPGGTEAFF. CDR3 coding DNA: TGTGCCAGCAGCTTATCGCCGGGGGGCACTGAAGCTTTCTTT.

The CDR3 bases are TGTGCCTGGAAAAGGGCCCCGAACACTGAAGCTTTCTTT. This codes for CAWKRAPNTEAFF. This chain links TRBV30 with TRBJ1-1; D is unclear. Germline CDR1 reads GTSNPN; CDR2 reads SVGIG (reference sequence). V was cut by 4 bases and J by 1 base, with 10 bases left in between. The CDR3 totals 13 residues.

The CDR3, as DNA: TGTGCCAGCAGCTTAGCCAGGACAGGGGTAAACACCGGGGAGCTGTTTTTT. Protein product: CASSLARTGVNTGELFF. The gene calls are TRBV7-9 and TRBJ2-2; TRBD1 agrees at 9 bases. The V segment lost 0 bases and the J segment 2 bases; nucleotides outside the gene matches: 4. The CDR3 loop spans 17 amino acids. CDR1 SEHNR and CDR2 FQNEAQ come from the germline V gene (reference sequence).

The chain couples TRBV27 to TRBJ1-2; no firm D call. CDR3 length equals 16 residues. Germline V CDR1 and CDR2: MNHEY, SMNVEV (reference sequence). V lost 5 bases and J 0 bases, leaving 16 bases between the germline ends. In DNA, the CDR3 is TGTGCCAGCAGTACCGCTGTGGGTCCAGCTAACTATGGCTACACCTTC. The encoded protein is CASSTAVGPANYGYTF.

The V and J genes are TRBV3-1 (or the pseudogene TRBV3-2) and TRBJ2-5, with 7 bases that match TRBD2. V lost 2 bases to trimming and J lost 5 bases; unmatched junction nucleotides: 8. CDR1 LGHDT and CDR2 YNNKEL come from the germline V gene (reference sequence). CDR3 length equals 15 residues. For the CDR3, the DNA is TGTGCCAGCAGCCAACAGTGGGAGGGTAGCGAGACCCAGTACTTC. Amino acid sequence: CASSQQWEGSETQYF.

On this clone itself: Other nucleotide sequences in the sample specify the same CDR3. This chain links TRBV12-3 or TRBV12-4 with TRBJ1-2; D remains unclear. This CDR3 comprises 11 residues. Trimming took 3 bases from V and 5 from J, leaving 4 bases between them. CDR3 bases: TGTGCCAGCAGTTTCGGATATGGCTACACCTTC. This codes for CASSFGYGYTF.

The chain's CDR3 is CASSPSGYEQYF. CDR3 nucleotides: TGTGCCAGCAGCCCTAGCGGCTACGAGCAGTACTTC. The rearrangement uses TRBV9 and TRBJ2-7, with 7 bases lining up with TRBD2. This CDR3 has 12 residues. The V gene end was trimmed by 4 bases and the J gene end by 3 bases; junction bases not matched to a gene: 1. CDR1 is SGDLS and CDR2 is YYNGEE in the germline V gene.

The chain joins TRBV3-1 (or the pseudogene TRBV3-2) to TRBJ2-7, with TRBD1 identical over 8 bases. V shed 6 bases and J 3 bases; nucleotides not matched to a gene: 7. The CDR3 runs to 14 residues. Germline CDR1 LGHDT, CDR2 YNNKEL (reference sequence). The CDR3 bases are TGTGCCAGCAGATCGCGGACAGGGAACTACGAGCAGTACTTC. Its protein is CASRSRTGNYEQYF.

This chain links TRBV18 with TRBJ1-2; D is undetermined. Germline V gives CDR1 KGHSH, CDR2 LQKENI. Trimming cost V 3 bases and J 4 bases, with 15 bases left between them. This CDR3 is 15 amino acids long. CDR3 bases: TGTGCCAGCTCACCGCAAGGAGCTGGATCCTATGGCTACACCTTC. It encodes CASSPQGAGSYGYTF.

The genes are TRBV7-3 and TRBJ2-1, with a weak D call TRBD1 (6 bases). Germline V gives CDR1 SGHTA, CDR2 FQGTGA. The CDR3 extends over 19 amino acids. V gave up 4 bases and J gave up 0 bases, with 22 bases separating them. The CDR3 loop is CASSSHKIQGRGSYNEQFF. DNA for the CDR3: TGTGCCAGCAGCTCTCACAAGATACAGGGAAGAGGCTCCTACAATGAGCAGTTCTTC. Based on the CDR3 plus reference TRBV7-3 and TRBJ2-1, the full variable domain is GAGVSQTPSNKVTEKGKYVELRCDPISGHTALYWYRQSLGQGPEFLIYFQGTGAADDSGLPNDRFFAVRPEGSVSTLKIQRTERGDSAVYLCASSSHKIQGRGSYNEQFFGPGTRLTVL.

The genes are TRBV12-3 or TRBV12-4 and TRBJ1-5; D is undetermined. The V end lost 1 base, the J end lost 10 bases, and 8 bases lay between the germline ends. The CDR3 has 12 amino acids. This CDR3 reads CASSLGVQPQHF. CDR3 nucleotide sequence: TGTGCCAGCAGTTTAGGGGTGCAACCCCAGCATTTT.

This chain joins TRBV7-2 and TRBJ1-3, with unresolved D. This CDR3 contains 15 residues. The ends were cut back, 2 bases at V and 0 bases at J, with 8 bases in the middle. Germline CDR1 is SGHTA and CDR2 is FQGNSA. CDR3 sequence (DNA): TGTGCCAGCAGCTTATCAATGGGCTCTGGAAACACCATATATTTT. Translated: CASSLSMGSGNTIYF.

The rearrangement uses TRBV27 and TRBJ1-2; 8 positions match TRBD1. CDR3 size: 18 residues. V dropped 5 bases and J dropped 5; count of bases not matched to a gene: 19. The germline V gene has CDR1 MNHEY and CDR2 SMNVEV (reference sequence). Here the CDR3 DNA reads TGTGCCAGCAGTCCGGCCACACCGGGACAGGACGGGAGGTATGGCTACACCTTC. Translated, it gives CASSPATPGQDGRYGYTF.

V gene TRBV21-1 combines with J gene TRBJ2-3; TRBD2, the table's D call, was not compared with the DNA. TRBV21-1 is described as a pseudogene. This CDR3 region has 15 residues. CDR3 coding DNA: TGTGCCAGCCGCAGTTGTCGGGGAGCAACAGATACGCAGTATTTT. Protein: CASRSCRGATDTQYF.

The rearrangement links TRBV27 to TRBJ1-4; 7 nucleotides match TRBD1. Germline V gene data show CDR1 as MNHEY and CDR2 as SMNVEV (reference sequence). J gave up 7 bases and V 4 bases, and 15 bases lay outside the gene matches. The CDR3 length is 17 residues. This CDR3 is CASSWNRQGPTGEKLFF. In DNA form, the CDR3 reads TGTGCCAGCAGTTGGAATCGACAGGGCCCGACGGGTGAAAAACTGTTTTTT.

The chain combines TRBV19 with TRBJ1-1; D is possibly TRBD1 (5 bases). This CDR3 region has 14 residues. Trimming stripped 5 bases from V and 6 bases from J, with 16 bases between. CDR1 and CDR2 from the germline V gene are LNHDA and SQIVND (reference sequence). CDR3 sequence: CASSPLGGNSEAFF. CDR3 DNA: TGTGCCAGTAGTCCCCTGGGGGGGAATTCTGAAGCTTTCTTT.

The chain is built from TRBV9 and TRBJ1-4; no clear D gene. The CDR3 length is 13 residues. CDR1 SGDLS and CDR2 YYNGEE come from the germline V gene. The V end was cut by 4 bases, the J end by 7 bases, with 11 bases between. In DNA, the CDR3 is TGTGCCAGCAGCCCCGAGCTCAGTGAAAAACTGTTTTTT. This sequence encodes CASSPELSEKLFF.

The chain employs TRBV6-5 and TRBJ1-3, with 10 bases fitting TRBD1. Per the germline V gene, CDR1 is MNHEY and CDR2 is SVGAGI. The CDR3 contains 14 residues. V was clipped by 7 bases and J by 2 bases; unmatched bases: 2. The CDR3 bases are TGTGCCAGCACCGGGACAGGGGCTGGAAACACCATATATTTT. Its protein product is CASTGTGAGNTIYF.